These 19 T cell receptor beta chains came from one sample sequenced in a study of neoadjuvant nivolumab and ipilimumab in lung cancer. The repertoire was sequenced with immunoSEQ multiplex PCR; TCRdb's copy has only in-frame clones and lacks some. The sample yields fewer than 30,000 clones, about 81% seen once. Here the sequenced sample was tumor tissue, taken after neoadjuvant nivolumab, alone or with ipilimumab, at or shortly before surgery. The receptors stem from an adult with non-small cell lung cancer.

This chain uses TRBV7-9 with TRBJ1-5, with no clear D. CDR3 size: 17 residues. V was cut by 0 bases and J by 0 bases, with 12 bases left in between. The germline V gene encodes CDR1 SEHNR and CDR2 FQNEAQ (reference sequence). CDR3 protein: CASSLAEGDYSNQPQHF. CDR3 DNA sequence: TGTGCCAGCAGCTTAGCGGAGGGCGATTATAGCAATCAGCCCCAGCATTTT.

The chain combines TRBV7-8 with TRBJ2-3, with D perhaps TRBD2 (6 bases). The CDR3 is 16 amino acids. Germline lookup yields CDR1 SGHVS and CDR2 FQNEAQ. V was shortened by 5 bases and J by 1 base, with 16 bases between the two germline ends. The CDR3 region has the DNA TGTGCCAGCAGCCCGGAGGGCCTTCTAGGCACAGATACGCAGTATTTT. Its protein is CASSPEGLLGTDTQYF.

The V call is TRBV7-9, the J call TRBJ2-5, with 7 bases identical to TRBD2. Germline V gives CDR1 SEHNR, CDR2 FQNEAQ (reference sequence). The junction had 12 bases not matched to a gene; V was cut back by 6 bases and J by 5 bases. This CDR3 is 15 amino acids long. CDR3 bases: TGTGCCAGCAGTTCCACAGGCGGGAGCGGGGAGACCCAGTACTTC. Its translation: CASSSTGGSGETQYF.

This chain joins TRBV9 and TRBJ2-2; D might be TRBD2 (5 bases). The CDR3 spans 17 residues. V dropped 0 bases and J dropped 3 bases, with 15 bases sitting between them. Germline V gives CDR1 SGDLS, CDR2 YYNGEE. For the CDR3, the DNA is TGTGCCAGCAGCGTAGAAGACGTCCGGGGTTACACCGGGGAGCTGTTTTTT. Its protein is CASSVEDVRGYTGELFF.

This clone was found a few times. Sequence at one end of the junction differs from germline and may be a read error. The V gene is TRBV11-2, the J gene TRBJ1-2, with TRBD1 matching over 8 bases. Germline CDR1 reads SGHAT; CDR2 reads FQNNGV. The CDR3 loop spans 15 amino acids. CDR3 nucleotide sequence: TGTGCCAGCAGCTTGAGGGACCAGGGGGCCCTCGGACTCCCTTTC. This codes for CASSLRDQGALGLPF. Variable domain in full (rest from reference TRBV11-2 and TRBJ1-2): EAGVAQSPRYKIIEKRQSVAFWCNPISGHATLYWYQQILGQGPKLLIQFQNNGVVDDSQLPKDRFSAERLKGVDSTLKIQPAKLEDSAVYLCASSLRDQGALGLPFGSGTRLTVV.

This chain joins TRBV7-6 and TRBJ2-2; 8 bases agree with TRBD1. The CDR3 contains 16 residues. The germline gives CDR1 SGHVS, CDR2 FNYEAQ. The junction had 9 bases not matched to a gene; V was cut back by 5 bases and J by 4 bases. CDR3 nucleotide sequence: TGTGCCAGCAGCCCCCGGACAGGGCTTCGCACCGGGGAGCTGTTTTTT. Translation gives CASSPRTGLRTGELFF.

This sequence joins TRBV5-1 and TRBJ1-1, with D possibly TRBD1 on 6 matching bases. The CDR3 is 14 residues long. V was shortened by 6 bases and J by 1 base, with 13 bases between the two germline ends. The germline gives CDR1 SGHRS, CDR2 YFSETQ. The CDR3 DNA reads as TGCGCCAGCATTGGGGGGGCTCCGAACACTGAAGCTTTCTTT. It specifies CASIGGAPNTEAFF.

The chain couples TRBV5-1 to TRBJ2-2, with D unclear. Trimming left V 6 bases short and J 4 bases short, with 10 bases between. Looked up from germline, CDR1 is SGHRS and CDR2 is YFSETQ. The CDR3 has 13 residues. CDR3 protein: CASTIPGTGELFF. The CDR3 DNA sequence: TGCGCCAGCACCATACCCGGCACCGGGGAGCTGTTTTTT.

CDR3 loop: CASSLYRGAFF. CDR3 sequence (DNA): TGTGCCAGCAGTTTGTACAGGGGAGCTTTCTTT. This chain links TRBV28 with TRBJ1-1; the match to TRBD1 covers 7 bases. Germline V gives CDR1 MDHEN, CDR2 SYDVKM. The CDR3 runs to 11 residues. The J segment lost 10 bases and the V segment lost 3 bases, leaving 2 bases of the junction unmatched. Combining the CDR3 with reference TRBV28 and TRBJ1-1 gives the whole variable domain DVKVTQSSRYLVKRTGEKVFLECVQDMDHENMFWYRQDPGLGLRLIYFSYDVKMKEKGDIPEGYSVSREKKERFSLILESASTNQTSMYLCASSLYRGAFFGQGTRLTVV.

This clone was counted only a few times. This sequence joins TRBV27 and TRBJ1-3; D ambiguous. The germline V gene has CDR1 MNHEY and CDR2 SMNVEV (reference sequence). Trimming took 4 bases from V and 0 from J, leaving 16 bases between them. The CDR3 loop spans 17 amino acids. CDR3 sequence reads: CASSSLEGLPSGNTIYF. In DNA form, the CDR3 reads TGTGCCAGCAGTTCCCTAGAAGGGTTGCCCTCTGGAAACACCATATATTTT.

This clone appeared a single time. The chain uses TRBV25-1 and TRBJ2-2; D not resolved. The CDR3 spans 11 residues. Germline V gene data show CDR1 as MGHDK and CDR2 as SYGVNS. V was clipped by 0 bases and J by 11 bases, with 4 bases between them. CDR3 region: CASSEYRELFF. The CDR3 region has the DNA TGTGCCAGCAGTGAATACCGCGAGCTGTTTTTT.

The CDR3 bases are TGCGCCAGCAGCGGGGGACAACTCACTGAAGCTTTCTTT. Protein product: CASSGGQLTEAFF. V is TRBV5-1 and J is TRBJ1-1; possibly TRBD1 for D (6 bases). Trimming cost V 4 bases and J 4 bases, with 11 bases left between them. Germline CDR1 reads SGHRS; CDR2 reads YFSETQ. CDR3 length equals 13 residues.

In its sample, this clone was seen a few times. The chain links TRBV27 to TRBJ2-1; TRBD1 agrees at 7 bases. The V gene's germline CDR1 is MNHEY and CDR2 SMNVEV (reference sequence). The CDR3 totals 13 residues. V trimming: 10 bases; J trimming: 7 bases; junction bases outside the gene matches: 10. The CDR3 region is CATTLRTGNEQFF. The DNA for the CDR3 is TGTGCCACTACACTCAGGACAGGTAATGAGCAGTTCTTC.

Only one count was recorded for this clone. The rearrangement links TRBV5-4 to TRBJ2-3; 8 nucleotides agree with TRBD1. Germline V gene lookup returns CDR1 SGHNT and CDR2 YYREEE (reference sequence). The trim removed 1 base at V and 0 bases at J, leaving 1 base unmatched. CDR3 length: 15 amino acids. CDR3 amino acids: CASSLTGGSTDTQYF. In DNA form, the CDR3 reads TGTGCCAGCAGCTTGACAGGGGGGAGCACAGATACGCAGTATTTT. Using reference TRBV5-4 and TRBJ2-3 for the parts outside the CDR3, the full variable domain is ETGVTQSPTHLIKTRGQQVTLRCSSQSGHNTVSWYQQALGQGPQFIFQYYREEENGRGNFPPRFSGLQFPNYSSELNVNALELDDSALYLCASSLTGGSTDTQYFGPGTRLTVL.

This chain connects TRBV6-6 to TRBJ2-1, with 10 bases matching TRBD2. CDR3 size: 14 residues. Germline V gene data show CDR1 as MNHNY and CDR2 as SVGAGI (reference sequence). The trim removed 5 bases at V and 7 bases at J, leaving 5 bases unmatched. The CDR3 protein is CASSALAGDNEQFF. CDR3 sequence (DNA): TGTGCCAGCAGTGCGCTAGCGGGAGATAATGAGCAGTTCTTC.

The rearrangement joins TRBV11-2 to TRBJ2-7, with TRBD2 matching over 7 bases. The ends lost 1 base at V and 2 bases at J; junction bases unmatched: 8. Germline values: CDR1 SGHAT, CDR2 FQNNGV. The CDR3 is made up of 16 amino acids. For the CDR3, the DNA is TGTGCCAGCAGCTTAGGGGCGAGCGGGGTGGCCTACGAGCAGTACTTC. Its translation is CASSLGASGVAYEQYF.

V and J are TRBV11-3 and TRBJ1-2; TRBD1 might be the D (5 bases). This CDR3 region has 14 residues. With 0 bases removed from V and 4 bases from J, the gap between germline ends came to 9 bases. CDR1 is SGHNT and CDR2 is YENEEA in the germline V gene. The CDR3 reads CASSLEPGIYGYTF. Written as DNA, the CDR3 is TGTGCCAGCAGCTTAGAGCCAGGGATCTATGGCTACACCTTC.

The genes are TRBV18 and TRBJ2-3, with D perhaps matching TRBD2 (5 bases). The V and J ends lost 1 base and 1 base respectively, with 12 bases between them. Germline CDR1 is KGHSH and CDR2 is LQKENI. The CDR3 is 16 residues long. This CDR3 reads CASSPLISAGTDTQYF. CDR3 nucleotide sequence: TGTGCCAGCTCACCACTGATTAGCGCTGGCACAGATACGCAGTATTTT.

J is TRBJ1-2 and V is TRBV15; D not certain. Germline lookup yields CDR1 LNHNV and CDR2 YYDKDF (reference sequence). V dropped 5 bases and J dropped 2 bases, with 12 bases sitting between them. The CDR3 has 14 residues. CDR3 in DNA: TGTGCCACCAGCCCCGATAGGGTAAACTATGGCTACACCTTC. Residues: CATSPDRVNYGYTF.